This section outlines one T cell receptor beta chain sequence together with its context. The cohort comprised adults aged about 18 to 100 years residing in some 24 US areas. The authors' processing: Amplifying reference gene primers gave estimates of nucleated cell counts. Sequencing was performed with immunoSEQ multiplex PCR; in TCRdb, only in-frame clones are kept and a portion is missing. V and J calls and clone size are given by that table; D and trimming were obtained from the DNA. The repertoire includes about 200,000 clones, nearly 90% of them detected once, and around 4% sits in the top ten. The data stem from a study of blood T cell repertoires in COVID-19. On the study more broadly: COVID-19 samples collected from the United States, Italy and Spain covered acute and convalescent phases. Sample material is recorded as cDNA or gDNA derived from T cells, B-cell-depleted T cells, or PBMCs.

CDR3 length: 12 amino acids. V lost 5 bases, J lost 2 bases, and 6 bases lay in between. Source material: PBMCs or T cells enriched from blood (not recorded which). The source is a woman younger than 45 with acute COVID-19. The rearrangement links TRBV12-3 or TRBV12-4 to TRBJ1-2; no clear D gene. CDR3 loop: CASSQENYGYTF. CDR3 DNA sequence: TGTGCCAGCAGTCAGGAAAACTATGGCTACACCTTC.